This T cell receptor beta chain was observed in a study of cytotoxic CD8 clonotypes in ibrutinib-treated CLL. On the study more broadly: Partial response was seen in about 24 patients and complete response in 2; after median roughly 66 months, about 14 stayed remitted, approximately twelve progressed.

Clones were sequenced by immunoSEQ multiplex PCR, and TCRdb holds only the in-frame ones, with some missing. This repertoire shows approximately 280,000 clones, about 72% found once; its top ten account for about 6%. The CDR3 runs 14 residues. The trim removed 7 bases at V and 3 bases at J, leaving 6 bases unmatched. Germline lookup yields CDR1 MNHNY and CDR2 SVGAGI (reference sequence). The clonotype comes from a human donor with chronic lymphocytic leukemia. The rearrangement links TRBV6-6 to TRBJ2-7; 10 bases map to TRBD1. The sample here was PBMCs, taken at disease progression, from a patient treated with ibrutinib. CDR3 protein: CASTRTGGFYEQYF. In DNA form, the CDR3 reads TGTGCCAGCACCCGGACAGGGGGATTCTACGAGCAGTACTTC.